The 10 T cell receptor beta chains in this list originate from one sample, sequenced in a study of T cell responses to AZD1222 COVID-19 vaccine. Data came from immunoSEQ multiplex PCR; TCRdb stores just in-frame clones and leaves some out. The repertoire holds 120,000 or so clones, about 89% seen once, with 11% in the top ten. Sequencing used peripheral blood, obtained on day 0 of MenACWY control vaccination. The receptor set was obtained from an adult in good health.

The V and J genes are TRBV7-6 and TRBJ2-1; tentatively, D is TRBD2 (5 bases). Trimming removed 1 base at V and 2 bases at J, with 9 bases between. This CDR3 has 15 residues. Germline V gene data show CDR1 as SGHVS and CDR2 as FNYEAQ. The CDR3 reads CASSLEGAPYNEQFF. For the CDR3, the DNA is TGTGCCAGCAGCTTAGAGGGAGCCCCCTACAATGAGCAGTTCTTC.

The V gene is TRBV7-9, the J gene TRBJ2-7; D uncertain. Germline loops: CDR1 SEHNR, CDR2 FQNEAQ (reference sequence). V was cut by 5 bases and J by 2 bases, with 10 bases left in between. This CDR3 has 13 residues. CDR3 bases: TGTGCCAGCAGCCCAAAGGGTCCCTACGAGCAGTACTTC. Protein product: CASSPKGPYEQYF.

This chain joins TRBV7-7 and TRBJ2-1, with D perhaps matching TRBD2 (5 bases). The CDR3 totals 15 residues. V was pared by 5 bases and J by 0 bases, with 11 bases between. CDR1 is SSHAT, CDR2 FNYEAQ, per germline (reference sequence). The CDR3 loop is CASSPSLYSYNEQFF. The CDR3 region has the DNA TGTGCCAGCAGCCCTAGCCTGTACTCCTACAATGAGCAGTTCTTC.

A single count supports this clone. The chain combines TRBV9 with TRBJ1-3; no definite D call. Germline V gene data show CDR1 as SGDLS and CDR2 as YYNGEE. CDR3 length: 14 residues. V lost 1 base and J 0 bases, leaving 5 bases between the germline ends. CDR3 bases: TGTGCCAGCAGCGTATGGGACTCTGGAAACACCATATATTTT. Translating gives CASSVWDSGNTIYF.

This clone was observed a single time. This chain links TRBV4-3 with TRBJ1-6; no clear D. V dropped 1 base and J dropped 10 bases, with 17 bases sitting between them. In germline, CDR1 is LGHNA, CDR2 YSLEER. This CDR3 is built from 16 residues. The CDR3 region has the DNA TGCGCCAGCAGCCAAGGCCCTGTGGGCGTCGGCTCACCCCTCCACTTT. Translation gives CASSQGPVGVGSPLHF.

The rearrangement joins TRBV6-5 to TRBJ1-5, with 7 nucleotides matching TRBD1. Germline CDR1 MNHEY, CDR2 SVGAGI. The junction had 6 bases not matched to a gene; V was cut back by 7 bases and J by 3 bases. The CDR3 extends over 14 amino acids. The CDR3 DNA reads as TGTGCCAGCACCCCGGACAGGCACAATCAGCCCCAGCATTTT. It encodes CASTPDRHNQPQHF.

In this sample, this clone turned up a few times. V gene TRBV6-5 combines with J gene TRBJ1-2; maybe TRBD1 (6 bases). The V and J ends lost 4 bases and 3 bases respectively, with 12 bases between them. The germline V gene has CDR1 MNHEY and CDR2 SVGAGI. The CDR3 spans 14 residues. The CDR3 DNA reads TGTGCCAGCAGTTCGGGGGGCGCGGACTATGGCTACACCTTC. It translates to CASSSGGADYGYTF.

The V call is TRBV29-1, the J call TRBJ1-3, with D possibly being TRBD1 (5 bases). V was clipped by 4 bases and J by 2 bases, with 12 bases between them. The V gene's germline CDR1 is SQVTM and CDR2 ANQGSEA. The CDR3 sequence is 14 residues long. The CDR3 loop reads CSVGGGGPGNTIYF. CDR3 nucleotide sequence: TGCAGCGTTGGTGGGGGAGGGCCTGGAAACACCATATATTTT.

The rearrangement joins TRBV9 to TRBJ2-3; TRBD2 aligns across 12 bases. Germline CDR1 and CDR2: SGDLS and YYNGEE. V lost 4 bases and J lost 4; bases outside the gene matches: 4. This CDR3 comprises 15 residues. CDR3 in amino acids: CASSQTSGRPDTQYF. The CDR3 nucleotides are TGTGCCAGCAGCCAAACTAGCGGGAGGCCAGATACGCAGTATTTT. The full variable domain, in which reference TRBV9 and TRBJ2-3 provide the parts outside the CDR3, is DSGVTQTPKHLITATGQRVTLRCSPRSGDLSVYWYQQSLDQGLQFLIQYYNGEERAKGNILERFSAQQFPDLHSELNLSSLELGDSALYFCASSQTSGRPDTQYFGPGTRLTVL.

Comment on this clone: Other DNA sequences in the sample encode the same CDR3. This chain links TRBV12-3 or TRBV12-4 with TRBJ2-7, with no clear D. The germline V and J ends were trimmed by 5 bases and 3 bases, with 8 bases remaining between them. The CDR3 spans 12 residues. Here the CDR3 reads CASSLGLYEQYF. DNA for the CDR3: TGTGCCAGCAGTCTTGGCCTCTACGAGCAGTACTTC.